This T cell receptor (beta chain) was identified during a study of cytomegalovirus exposure and HLA in healthy donors. General observations from the study: Subsequent analysis showed first-cohort TCR clusters tending to co-occur in around 110 validation repertoires. Accounts indicate the classifier identified cytomegalovirus status with strong specificity and sensitivity. The study found most TCR sequences rare, yet found some public TCRs in many donors.

The repertoire was sequenced with immunoSEQ multiplex PCR; TCRdb's copy has only in-frame clones and lacks some. The sample has about 180,000 clones; 85% are singletons. The CDR3 extends over 16 amino acids. Unmatched junction bases numbered 9, after V lost 1 base and J lost 6 bases. The germline gives CDR1 SGHTA, CDR2 FQGNSA. This clone was picked up a small number of times. The antigen remains unidentified. The donors were members of the validation cohort, which comprised 120 subjects and was separate from the first cohort of roughly 700 subjects. Sequenced material: PBMCs. The V call is TRBV7-2, the J call TRBJ2-1; the match to TRBD2 covers 7 bases. This receptor was taken from a young man in good health and CMV-seropositive. The CDR3 DNA sequence: TGTGCCAGCAGCTTAGTGGCTAGCGGCCTACGCAATGAGCAGTTCTTC. Residues: CASSLVASGLRNEQFF.